The clone carrying this T cell receptor beta chain came up a few times. The V gene's germline CDR1 is DFQATT and CDR2 SNEGSKA (reference sequence). This CDR3 region has 11 residues. Losses at the gene ends were 5 bases for V and 7 bases for J; bases not matched to a gene: 3. This sample is drawn from a study of shared clonotypes between healthy human individuals. The sorted-subset replicate PCRs were given 150 to 200 ng DNA, which is 31,000 or so T cell genomes. Data came from immunoSEQ multiplex PCR; TCRdb stores just in-frame clones and leaves some out. The table has 2 million to 2.5 million clones, approximately 93% seen once.

The sequence was obtained from a man aged 18-30 years in good health. Some clones in this sample may be carry-over from other donors' samples. The chain recombines TRBV20-1 with TRBJ1-1, with 8 bases aligning to TRBD1. Sequencing was performed on naive CD4+ T cells from PBMCs. The subset here: CD45RA+ positively selected. The CDR3 sequence is CSASDRDEAFF. The CDR3 nucleotides read TGCAGTGCTTCGGACAGGGATGAAGCTTTCTTT.